These 32 T cell receptor beta chains were sequenced from one sample in a study of blood T cell repertoires in COVID-19. The table came from immunoSEQ multiplex PCR; TCRdb's copy has only in-frame clones and leaves some out. The sample shows approximately 53,000 clones, about nine tenths of them seen only once. Source material: peripheral blood. The source of these receptors is an elderly woman with COVID-19, enrolled during active disease.

The chain couples TRBV7-6 to TRBJ1-1, with TRBD1 as a possible D gene (5 bases). Trimming took 7 bases from V and 0 from J, leaving 12 bases between them. This CDR3 region has 14 residues. In germline, CDR1 is SGHVS, CDR2 FNYEAQ. The CDR3 sequence is CASTPTALNTEAFF. In DNA form, the CDR3 reads TGTGCCAGCACCCCGACAGCCCTGAACACTGAAGCTTTCTTT.

This clone was recorded only once. The chain carries TRBV19 and TRBJ2-5; possible D gene TRBD2, 6 bases. The CDR3 consists of 13 residues. The germline gives CDR1 LNHDA, CDR2 SQIVND (reference sequence). The V end lost 3 bases, the J end lost 4 bases, and 9 bases lay between the germline ends. The chain's CDR3 is CASSIPGGETQYF. CDR3 bases: TGTGCCAGTAGTATCCCCGGGGGAGAGACCCAGTACTTC.

The rearrangement joins TRBV6-5 to TRBJ1-1; D ambiguous. Germline V lookup: CDR1 MNHEY, CDR2 SVGAGI. The ends were cut back, 4 bases at V and 1 base at J, with 7 bases in the middle. This CDR3 spans 13 amino acids. The CDR3 loop is CASSLTQNTEAFF. In DNA form, the CDR3 reads TGTGCCAGCAGTTTGACACAGAACACTGAAGCTTTCTTT.

This clone is a singleton in its sample. The chain is built from TRBV6-2 or TRBV6-3 and TRBJ2-7; TRBD2 matches at 7 bases. Germline V lookup: CDR1 MNHEY, CDR2 SVGEGT. With V trimmed by 5 bases and J by 2 bases, 3 bases remained unmatched. The CDR3 contains 13 residues. The CDR3 sequence: CASSIGLAYEQYF. In DNA, the CDR3 is TGTGCCAGCAGTATCGGACTAGCCTACGAGCAGTACTTC.

The V call is TRBV10-2, the J call TRBJ1-2; 12 bases fit TRBD1. The germline CDR1 and CDR2 sequences are WSHSY and SAAADI. The length of the CDR3 is 13 residues. Trimming at V came to 8 bases and at J to 7 bases, leaving 5 bases not matched to a gene. The CDR3 reads CASGDRGRSGYTF. CDR3 DNA: TGCGCCAGCGGGGACAGGGGGCGGTCTGGCTACACCTTC.

The chain recombines TRBV18 with TRBJ1-3; D is possibly TRBD1 (5 bases). Germline V gene lookup returns CDR1 KGHSH and CDR2 LQKENI. Between the trimmed V and J ends, which lost 3 bases and 4 bases, there was a span of 16 bases. The CDR3 runs 16 residues. The CDR3 reads CASSPRQLSRGNTIYF. CDR3 bases: TGTGCCAGCTCACCTCGACAGTTATCGAGGGGAAACACCATATATTTT.

The chain recombines TRBV7-9 with TRBJ1-6; D call uncertain. Trimming shortened V by 5 bases and J by 5 bases, and 16 bases separated the two germline ends. The CDR3 has 16 residues. Germline V gene sequence: CDR1 SEHNR, CDR2 FQNEAQ (reference sequence). The chain's CDR3 is CASSPLRDTNNSPLHF. CDR3 nucleotides: TGTGCCAGCAGCCCCCTCCGCGACACCAATAATTCACCCCTCCACTTT.

The rearrangement links TRBV11-3 to TRBJ2-1; 7 bases agree with TRBD1. V lost 1 base and J lost 8; bases outside the gene matches: 8. Germline CDR1 and CDR2: SGHNT and YENEEA. The CDR3 covers 15 residues. The CDR3 sequence is CASSLGQGGLDEQFF. The CDR3 DNA reads TGTGCCAGCAGCTTAGGACAGGGTGGACTCGATGAGCAGTTCTTC.

The chain joins TRBV7-9 to TRBJ1-5; 7 bases map to TRBD1. CDR1 and CDR2 (germline): SEHNR, FQNEAQ (reference sequence). Trimming cost V 0 bases and J 0 bases; bases outside gene matches: 2. The CDR3 contains 16 residues. Here the CDR3 reads CASSLATGASNQPQHF. The CDR3 DNA is TGTGCCAGCAGCTTAGCTACAGGGGCTAGCAATCAGCCCCAGCATTTT.

The chain is built from TRBV19 and TRBJ1-1; D perhaps matches TRBD1 (5 bases). CDR3 length equals 15 residues. Trimming took 5 bases from V and 2 from J, leaving 15 bases between them. In germline, CDR1 is LNHDA, CDR2 SQIVND (reference sequence). This CDR3 is CASSPSTARNTEAFF. The CDR3 nucleotides read TGTGCCAGTAGTCCCTCGACAGCCCGTAACACTGAAGCTTTCTTT. The full variable domain, its missing parts supplied by reference TRBV19 and TRBJ1-1, is DGGITQSPKYLFRKEGQNVTLSCEQNLNHDAMYWYRQDPGQGLRLIYYSQIVNDFQKGDIAEGYSVSREKKESFPLTVTSAQKNPTAFYLCASSPSTARNTEAFFGQGTRLTVV.

This chain connects TRBV7-8 to TRBJ1-2; D unresolved. CDR3 length: 14 amino acids. Germline loops: CDR1 SGHVS, CDR2 FQNEAQ. Trimming shortened V by 0 bases and J by 8 bases, and 13 bases separated the two germline ends. The CDR3 DNA reads as TGTGCCAGCAGCTTAGCCCTTGACAAGGCCGGCTACACCTTC. Protein product: CASSLALDKAGYTF. Supplemented by reference TRBV7-8 and TRBJ1-2, the full variable domain reads GAGVSQSPRYKVAKRGQDVALRCDPISGHVSLFWYQQALGQGPEFLTYFQNEAQLDKSGLPSDRFFAERPEGSVSTLKIQRTQQEDSAVYLCASSLALDKAGYTFGSGTRLTVV.

V and J are TRBV3-1 (or the pseudogene TRBV3-2) and TRBJ1-2; D remains ambiguous. Germline-derived CDR1 and CDR2 are LGHDT and YNNKEL (reference sequence). The CDR3 extends over 13 amino acids. Between the trimmed V and J ends, which lost 0 bases and 5 bases, there was a span of 7 bases. CDR3 nucleotide sequence: TGTGCCAGCAGCCAAGAATCAGTTTATGGCTACACCTTC. Translation gives CASSQESVYGYTF.

The V gene is TRBV29-1, the J gene TRBJ2-7; 8 bases align to TRBD1. The germline V gene encodes CDR1 SQVTM and CDR2 ANQGSEA. This CDR3 has 13 residues. Losses at the gene ends were 6 bases for V and 0 bases for J; bases not matched to a gene: 4. The CDR3 loop reads CSVGQGLSYEQYF. Written as DNA, the CDR3 is TGCAGCGTAGGACAGGGTCTCTCCTACGAGCAGTACTTC.

CDR3 sequence reads: CSAVTAGANVLTF. CDR3 coding DNA: TGCAGCGCCGTTACGGCTGGGGCCAACGTCCTGACTTTC. The chain uses TRBV29-1 and TRBJ2-6, with unresolved D. CDR1 SQVTM and CDR2 ANQGSEA come from the germline V gene. The V end lost 7 bases, the J end lost 2 bases, and 9 bases lay between the germline ends. CDR3 length: 13 amino acids. The full variable domain, in which reference TRBV29-1 and TRBJ2-6 provide the parts outside the CDR3, is SAVISQKPSRDICQRGTSLTIQCQVDSQVTMMFWYRQQPGQSLTLIATANQGSEATYESGFVIDKFPISRPNLTFSTLTVSNMSPEDSSIYLCSAVTAGANVLTFGAGSRLTVL.

V usage is TRBV2 and J usage is TRBJ2-7; 7 bases align to TRBD1. Germline CDR1 SNHLY, CDR2 FYNNEI. This CDR3 has 16 amino acids. The V gene end was trimmed by 7 bases and the J gene end by 2 bases; junction bases not matched to a gene: 14. CDR3 nucleotides: TGTGCCAGCAAAGTAAAAGAGGCCGACAGGGCCTACGAGCAGTACTTC. This codes for CASKVKEADRAYEQYF.

The chain couples TRBV13 to TRBJ2-3; 7 bases map to TRBD2. Germline V lookup: CDR1 PRHDT, CDR2 FYEKMQ (reference sequence). This CDR3 region has 16 residues. The junction had 16 bases not matched to a gene; V was cut back by 5 bases and J by 8 bases. CDR3 sequence (DNA): TGTGCCAGCAGCCCCCGACTAGCCCGGCCCGAAGGTACGCAGTATTTT. Translating gives CASSPRLARPEGTQYF.

The genes are TRBV7-8 and TRBJ2-3, with TRBD1 as a possible D gene (6 bases). The V end lost 0 bases, the J end lost 3 bases, and 13 bases lay between the germline ends. The CDR3 extends over 16 amino acids. Germline CDR1 is SGHVS and CDR2 is FQNEAQ. The CDR3 here is CASSLAGASGTDTQYF. In DNA, the CDR3 is TGTGCCAGCAGCTTAGCGGGGGCGTCCGGTACAGATACGCAGTATTTT.

As DNA, the CDR3 is TGCGCCAGATTGGGCACGGCTAATGAAAAACTGTTTTTT. Translating gives CARLGTANEKLFF. J is TRBJ1-4 and V is TRBV10-1; no clear D gene. Germline lookup yields CDR1 WNHNN and CDR2 SYGVQD (reference sequence). V was trimmed by 9 bases and J by 3 bases, leaving 11 bases between them. CDR3 length: 13 amino acids.

The genes are TRBV2 and TRBJ1-1; 8 bases map to TRBD1. CDR1 is SNHLY, CDR2 FYNNEI, per germline. CDR3 length: 14 amino acids. J was trimmed by 5 bases and V by 9 bases; bases with no gene match: 11. This chain's CDR3 is CASFRPGQGTEAFF. The CDR3 nucleotides are TGTGCCAGTTTCAGACCTGGACAGGGAACTGAAGCTTTCTTT.

The V gene is TRBV11-3, the J gene TRBJ1-5; 8 nucleotides align to TRBD1. Germline V gene sequence: CDR1 SGHNT, CDR2 YENEEA. The CDR3 covers 16 residues. Unmatched junction bases numbered 10, after V lost 5 bases and J lost 4 bases. The CDR3 DNA is TGTGCCAGCAGCCGACCATATGGACAGGGAAATCAGCCCCAGCATTTT. Its protein is CASSRPYGQGNQPQHF.

The rearrangement links TRBV11-2 to TRBJ2-5, with D tentatively TRBD1 (5 bases). The CDR3 runs 14 residues. Germline CDR1 is SGHAT and CDR2 is FQNNGV. The V end lost 2 bases, the J end lost 1 base, and 8 bases lay between the germline ends. The CDR3 here is CASSLRGSQETQYF. The CDR3 DNA reads as TGTGCCAGCAGCTTAAGGGGAAGCCAAGAGACCCAGTACTTC.

V and J are TRBV20-1 and TRBJ1-3; D not certain. Trimming removed 3 bases from V and 8 bases from J, with 14 bases in between. Germline loops: CDR1 DFQATT, CDR2 SNEGSKA (reference sequence). The CDR3 is 13 amino acids. CDR3 sequence: CSASADTQDTIYF. Written as DNA, the CDR3 is TGCAGTGCTAGTGCAGACACGCAGGACACCATATATTTT.

This chain joins TRBV5-1 and TRBJ1-4, with D possibly being TRBD1 (6 bases). Trimming left V 4 bases short and J 1 base short, with 8 bases between. The CDR3 runs 14 residues. Germline V lookup: CDR1 SGHRS, CDR2 YFSETQ. The CDR3, as DNA: TGCGCCAGCAGCCAGGACAGAACTAATGAAAAACTGTTTTTT. It specifies CASSQDRTNEKLFF.

V and J are TRBV2 and TRBJ1-2; D ambiguous. V was shortened by 2 bases and J by 4 bases, with 5 bases between the two germline ends. Germline CDR1 and CDR2: SNHLY and FYNNEI. The CDR3 spans 12 residues. CDR3 sequence: CASSERGYGYTF. The DNA of the CDR3 is TGTGCCAGCAGTGAACGGGGCTATGGCTACACCTTC.

The chain joins TRBV5-1 to TRBJ2-3, with D perhaps TRBD1 (5 bases). There are 13 residues in the CDR3. Trimming took 0 bases from V and 6 from J, leaving 8 bases between them. Germline V gene lookup returns CDR1 SGHRS and CDR2 YFSETQ. CDR3 region: CASSLDPGDTQYF. The CDR3 nucleotides read TGCGCCAGCAGCTTGGACCCAGGGGATACGCAGTATTTT.

The V call is TRBV9, the J call TRBJ2-1; possibly TRBD2 for D (5 bases). V lost 0 bases, J lost 5 bases, and 9 bases lay in between. From germline, CDR1 is SGDLS and CDR2 YYNGEE. The CDR3 is 14 amino acids. The DNA for the CDR3 is TGTGCCAGCAGCGTAGACGCGGGCCACAATGAGCAGTTCTTC. Translation gives CASSVDAGHNEQFF.

This clone was seen ten or more times. The chain carries TRBV29-1 and TRBJ1-2, with D possibly being TRBD1 (6 bases). The CDR3 covers 12 residues. Germline V gene lookup returns CDR1 SQVTM and CDR2 ANQGSEA. Trimming removed 7 bases at V and 8 bases at J, with 17 bases between. The CDR3 nucleotides are TGCAGCGCCGAGGGGGTTCCTGGCGGCTACACCTTC. It specifies CSAEGVPGGYTF. Supplemented by reference TRBV29-1 and TRBJ1-2, the full variable domain reads SAVISQKPSRDICQRGTSLTIQCQVDSQVTMMFWYRQQPGQSLTLIATANQGSEATYESGFVIDKFPISRPNLTFSTLTVSNMSPEDSSIYLCSAEGVPGGYTFGSGTRLTVV.

This rearrangement joins TRBV6-5 to TRBJ2-6; D gene ambiguous. Germline V gene lookup returns CDR1 MNHEY and CDR2 SVGAGI. Trimming cost V 8 bases and J 0 bases, with 5 bases left between them. The CDR3 runs to 13 residues. DNA of the CDR3: TGTGCCAGCCTTAGCTCTGGGGCCAACGTCCTGACTTTC. Translated: CASLSSGANVLTF.

This chain uses TRBV9 with TRBJ2-5; 8 positions match TRBD2. CDR1 and CDR2 from the germline V gene are SGDLS and YYNGEE. With 0 bases clipped from V and 5 bases from J, the junction kept 9 bases outside the gene matches. This CDR3 is 16 amino acids long. The DNA of the CDR3 is TGTGCCAGCAGCGTAGTTTCCGGGGGGGCCCGGGAGACCCAGTACTTC. Translation gives CASSVVSGGARETQYF.

This chain links TRBV2 with TRBJ2-5; a weak D match, TRBD1 (6 bases). The V gene's germline CDR1 is SNHLY and CDR2 FYNNEI. This CDR3 spans 15 amino acids. V was trimmed by 5 bases and J by 2 bases, leaving 15 bases between them. In nucleotides, the CDR3 is TGTGCCAGCAGTCTGCCAGGGGCCCTACAAGAGACCCAGTACTTC. Translation: CASSLPGALQETQYF. Together with reference TRBV2 and TRBJ2-5, the CDR3 gives the full variable domain: EPEVTQTPSHQVTQMGQEVILRCVPISNHLYFYWYRQILGQKVEFLVSFYNNEISEKSEIFDDQFSVERPDGSNFTLKIRSTKLEDSAMYFCASSLPGALQETQYFGPGTRLLVL.

The chain couples TRBV30 to TRBJ2-5; 11 bases line up with TRBD2. CDR1 and CDR2 from the germline V gene are GTSNPN and SVGIG (reference sequence). Unmatched junction bases numbered 4, after V lost 2 bases and J lost 5 bases. The CDR3 runs to 14 residues. The CDR3 bases are TGTGCCTGGAGTCTCACTAGCGGGGGTGAGACCCAGTACTTC. Translated, it gives CAWSLTSGGETQYF.

This clone appeared a few times. The chain couples TRBV27 to TRBJ1-5; D perhaps matches TRBD1 (5 bases). Trimming shortened V by 5 bases and J by 0 bases, and 8 bases separated the two germline ends. The length of the CDR3 is 14 residues. CDR1 is MNHEY and CDR2 is SMNVEV in the germline V gene (reference sequence). CDR3 amino acids: CASSQGFSNQPQHF. The CDR3 DNA reads TGTGCCAGCAGTCAGGGATTTAGCAATCAGCCCCAGCATTTT.